This T cell receptor beta chain appears in the sequencing data of a study of chemoradiotherapy in HPV16-positive cancers. The table came from immunoSEQ multiplex PCR; TCRdb's copy has only in-frame clones and leaves some out. Of more than 15,000 clones listed, around nine tenths were seen once; the top ten hold 13% to 15%. In germline, CDR1 is MDHEN, CDR2 SYDVKM. This CDR3 is 14 amino acids long. The V and J ends lost 2 bases and 5 bases respectively, with 13 bases between them. The genes are TRBV28 and TRBJ2-7; no definite D call. Sample: blood, taken from a patient who underwent chemoradiotherapy. The receptor was isolated from a human donor with HPV-associated anogenital cancer. The DNA of the CDR3 is TGTGCCAGCAGTTTAGGCGGCACCCGGGACGAGCAGTACTTC. Its protein product is CASSLGGTRDEQYF.